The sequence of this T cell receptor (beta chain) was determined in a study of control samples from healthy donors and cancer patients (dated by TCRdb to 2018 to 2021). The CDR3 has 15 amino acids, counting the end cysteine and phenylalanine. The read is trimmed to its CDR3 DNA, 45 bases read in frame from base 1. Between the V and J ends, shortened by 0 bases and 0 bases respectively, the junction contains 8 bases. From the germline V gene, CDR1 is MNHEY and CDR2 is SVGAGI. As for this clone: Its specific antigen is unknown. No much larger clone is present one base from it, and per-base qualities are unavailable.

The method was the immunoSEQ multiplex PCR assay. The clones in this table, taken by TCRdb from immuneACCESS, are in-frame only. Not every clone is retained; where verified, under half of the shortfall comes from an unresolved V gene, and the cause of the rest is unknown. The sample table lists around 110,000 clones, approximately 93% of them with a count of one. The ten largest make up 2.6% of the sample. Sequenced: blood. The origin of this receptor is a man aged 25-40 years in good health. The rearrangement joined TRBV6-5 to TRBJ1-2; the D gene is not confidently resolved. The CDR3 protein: CASSYSEVTNYGYTF. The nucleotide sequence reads TGTGCCAGCAGTTACTCGGAGGTCACTAACTATGGCTACACCTTC.